The rows below give T cell receptor beta chains drawn from one sample of a study of T cell responses to AZD1222 COVID-19 vaccine. Sequencing was performed with immunoSEQ multiplex PCR; in TCRdb, only in-frame clones are kept and a portion is missing. The sample carries 120,000 or so clones, 80% to 90% recorded once. The sequenced sample was peripheral blood, obtained 28 days after the second AZD1222 dose. These TCRs come from an adult who received the AZD1222 COVID-19 vaccine. Each CDR3 is given without its conserved first and last residue. Fields, in order: clone size, V gene, J gene, CDR3 protein. The size field is filled for only some rows; it gives once, few, many or a size class.

clone_size: once; v_call: TRBV18; j_call: TRBJ2-7; cdr3_aa: ASSLRDRGPEQY
clone_size: NA; v_call: TRBV19; j_call: TRBJ1-2; cdr3_aa: ASNPRKADKYGYT
clone_size: once; v_call: TRBV5-1; j_call: TRBJ2-7; cdr3_aa: ASSPELVGTGKDEQY
clone_size: NA; v_call: TRBV19; j_call: TRBJ2-7; cdr3_aa: ASSSGTGSQQY
clone_size: once; v_call: TRBV24-1; j_call: TRBJ1-1; cdr3_aa: ATSDTTSGDTEAF
clone_size: many; v_call: TRBV4-2; j_call: TRBJ1-2; cdr3_aa: ASSQDLGQANYGYT
clone_size: NA; v_call: TRBV5-1; j_call: TRBJ2-1; cdr3_aa: ASRSGTDYGEQF
clone_size: NA; v_call: TRBV2; j_call: TRBJ1-1; cdr3_aa: ASSEVTGGITEAF
clone_size: NA; v_call: TRBV18; j_call: TRBJ2-7; cdr3_aa: ASSPQGTQYEQY
clone_size: NA; v_call: TRBV27; j_call: TRBJ1-6; cdr3_aa: ASSRRGGLSYNSPLH
clone_size: NA; v_call: TRBV2; j_call: TRBJ1-5; cdr3_aa: ASSSGQNNQPQH
clone_size: NA; v_call: TRBV5-1; j_call: TRBJ1-4; cdr3_aa: ASSLVLQGAEEKLF
clone_size: once; v_call: TRBV21-1; j_call: TRBJ2-7; cdr3_aa: ASSKEGTDGYEQY
clone_size: once; v_call: TRBV25-1; j_call: TRBJ1-5; cdr3_aa: ASSEGLGPQH
clone_size: NA; v_call: TRBV3-1/TRBV3-2; j_call: TRBJ2-5; cdr3_aa: ASSPRGGKETQY
clone_size: NA; v_call: TRBV4-1; j_call: TRBJ1-1; cdr3_aa: ASSQGRSYPEAF
clone_size: NA; v_call: TRBV24-1; j_call: TRBJ2-5; cdr3_aa: ATSDRDREETQY
clone_size: NA; v_call: TRBV28; j_call: TRBJ1-2; cdr3_aa: ASRVDRGYGYT
clone_size: NA; v_call: TRBV7-2; j_call: TRBJ1-1; cdr3_aa: ASRTSGQPGTEAF
clone_size: NA; v_call: TRBV7-9; j_call: TRBJ1-1; cdr3_aa: ASSLVGEAF
clone_size: NA; v_call: TRBV20-1; j_call: TRBJ2-7; cdr3_aa: SAQGYEQY
clone_size: NA; v_call: TRBV7-2; j_call: TRBJ1-2; cdr3_aa: ASSLEAGLDYGYT
clone_size: few; v_call: TRBV28; j_call: TRBJ2-2; cdr3_aa: ASSFIGTGFSGELF